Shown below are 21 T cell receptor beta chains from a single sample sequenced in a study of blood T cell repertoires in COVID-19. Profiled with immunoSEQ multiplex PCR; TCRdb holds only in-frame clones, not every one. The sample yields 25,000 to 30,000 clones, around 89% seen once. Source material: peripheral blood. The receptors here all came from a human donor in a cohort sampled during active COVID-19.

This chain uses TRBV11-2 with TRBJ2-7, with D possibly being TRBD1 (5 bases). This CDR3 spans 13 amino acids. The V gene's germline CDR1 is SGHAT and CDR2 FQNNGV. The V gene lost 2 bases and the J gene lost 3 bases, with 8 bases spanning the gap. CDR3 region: CASSLSQGYEQYF. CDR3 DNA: TGTGCCAGCAGCTTAAGCCAGGGCTACGAGCAGTACTTC.

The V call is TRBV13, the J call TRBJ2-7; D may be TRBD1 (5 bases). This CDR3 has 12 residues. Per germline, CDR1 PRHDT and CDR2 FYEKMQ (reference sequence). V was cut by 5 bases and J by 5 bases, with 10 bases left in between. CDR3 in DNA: TGTGCCAGCAGCCGACCACAGGACGAGCAGTACTTC. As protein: CASSRPQDEQYF.

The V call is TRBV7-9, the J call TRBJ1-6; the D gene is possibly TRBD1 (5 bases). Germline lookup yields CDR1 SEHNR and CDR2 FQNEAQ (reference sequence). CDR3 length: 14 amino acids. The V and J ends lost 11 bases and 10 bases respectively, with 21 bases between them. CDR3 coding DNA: TGTGCCGTTCCCCTCGGGGGGGGAGGCTCACCCCTCCACTTT. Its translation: CAVPLGGGGSPLHF.

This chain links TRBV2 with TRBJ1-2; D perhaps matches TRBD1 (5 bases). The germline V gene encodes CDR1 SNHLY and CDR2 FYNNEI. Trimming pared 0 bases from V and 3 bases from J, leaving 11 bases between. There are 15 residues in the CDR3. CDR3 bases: TGTGCCAGCAGTGAAGCGCGGGGGGTCGACTATGGCTACACCTTC. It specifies CASSEARGVDYGYTF.

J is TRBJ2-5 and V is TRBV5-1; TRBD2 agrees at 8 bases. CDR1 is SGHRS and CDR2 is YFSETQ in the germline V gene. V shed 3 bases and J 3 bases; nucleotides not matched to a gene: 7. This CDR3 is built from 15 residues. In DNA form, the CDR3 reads TGCGCCAGCAGCTCGTCCGGGACTAGGGAAGAGACCCAGTACTTC. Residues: CASSSSGTREETQYF. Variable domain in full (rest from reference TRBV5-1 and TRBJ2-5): KAGVTQTPRYLIKTRGQQVTLSCSPISGHRSVSWYQQTPGQGLQFLFEYFSETQRNKGNFPGRFSGRQFSNSRSEMNVSTLELGDSALYLCASSSSGTREETQYFGPGTRLLVL.

CDR3 bases: TGTGCCAGCAGCCGCCTAGCGGGGGGGCCCAGAGAGACCCAGTACTTC. This codes for CASSRLAGGPRETQYF. This sequence joins TRBV7-9 and TRBJ2-5; 12 nucleotides align to TRBD2. CDR3 length equals 16 residues. Germline values: CDR1 SEHNR, CDR2 FQNEAQ (reference sequence). V was clipped by 5 bases and J by 4 bases; unmatched bases: 8. The variable domain in full, completed from reference TRBV7-9 and TRBJ2-5, reads DTGVSQNPRHKITKRGQNVTFRCDPISEHNRLYWYRQTLGQGPEFLTYFQNEAQLEKSRLLSDRFSAERPKGSFSTLEIQRTEQGDSAMYLCASSRLAGGPRETQYFGPGTRLLVL.

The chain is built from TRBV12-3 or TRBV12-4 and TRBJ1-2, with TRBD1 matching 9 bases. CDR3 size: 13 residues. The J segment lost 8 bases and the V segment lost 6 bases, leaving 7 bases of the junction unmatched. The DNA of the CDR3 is TGTGCCAGCAGCGAAGCGACAGGGGGGGGCTACACCTTC. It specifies CASSEATGGGYTF.

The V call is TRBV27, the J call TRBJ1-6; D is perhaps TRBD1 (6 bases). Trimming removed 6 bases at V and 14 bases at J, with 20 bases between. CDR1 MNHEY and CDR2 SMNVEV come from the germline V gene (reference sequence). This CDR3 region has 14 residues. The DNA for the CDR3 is TGTGCCAGCAGCTCCCGGGACACCTTAGAAGCCCTCCACTTT. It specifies CASSSRDTLEALHF.

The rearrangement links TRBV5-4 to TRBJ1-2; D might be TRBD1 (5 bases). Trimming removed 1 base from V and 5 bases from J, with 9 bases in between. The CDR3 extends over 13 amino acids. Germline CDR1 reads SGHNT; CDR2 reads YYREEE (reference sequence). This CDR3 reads CASSLPGGYGYTF. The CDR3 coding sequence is TGTGCCAGCAGCTTGCCGGGGGGGTATGGCTACACCTTC.

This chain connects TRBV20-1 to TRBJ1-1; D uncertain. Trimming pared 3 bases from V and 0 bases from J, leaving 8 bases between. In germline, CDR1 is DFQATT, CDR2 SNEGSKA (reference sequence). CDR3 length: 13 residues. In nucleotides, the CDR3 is TGCAGTGCTAGTGCAGTGATGAACACTGAAGCTTTCTTT. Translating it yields CSASAVMNTEAFF.

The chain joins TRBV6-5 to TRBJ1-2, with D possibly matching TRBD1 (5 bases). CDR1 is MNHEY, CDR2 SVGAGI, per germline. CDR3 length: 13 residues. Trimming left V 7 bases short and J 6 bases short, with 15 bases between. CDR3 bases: TGTGCCAGCAAAGGGGAACTGGGGAATGGCTACACCTTC. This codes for CASKGELGNGYTF.

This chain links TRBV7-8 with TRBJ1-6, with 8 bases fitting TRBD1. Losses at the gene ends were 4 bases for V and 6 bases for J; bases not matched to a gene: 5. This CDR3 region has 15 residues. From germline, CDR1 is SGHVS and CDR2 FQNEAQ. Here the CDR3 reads CASSYGQGSNSPLHF. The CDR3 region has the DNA TGTGCCAGCAGCTATGGACAGGGCAGTAATTCACCCCTCCACTTT.

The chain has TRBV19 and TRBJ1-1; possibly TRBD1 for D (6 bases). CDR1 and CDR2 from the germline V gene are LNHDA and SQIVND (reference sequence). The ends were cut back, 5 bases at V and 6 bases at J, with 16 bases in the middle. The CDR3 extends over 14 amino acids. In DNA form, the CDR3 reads TGTGCCAGTAGTTGGGCGGGGGCGTCCGCTGAAGCTTTCTTT. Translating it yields CASSWAGASAEAFF. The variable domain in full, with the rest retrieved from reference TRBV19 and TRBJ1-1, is DGGITQSPKYLFRKEGQNVTLSCEQNLNHDAMYWYRQDPGQGLRLIYYSQIVNDFQKGDIAEGYSVSREKKESFPLTVTSAQKNPTAFYLCASSWAGASAEAFFGQGTRLTVV.

The CDR3 region is CASSRPARGTDTQYF. CDR3 coding DNA: TGTGCCAGCAGCCGTCCGGCGCGGGGGACAGATACGCAGTATTTT. This chain links TRBV7-2 with TRBJ2-3; 7 nucleotides match TRBD2. The CDR3 has 15 residues. Germline lookup yields CDR1 SGHTA and CDR2 FQGNSA. After removal of 5 bases from V and 3 bases from J, the junction contained 8 bases not matched to a gene.

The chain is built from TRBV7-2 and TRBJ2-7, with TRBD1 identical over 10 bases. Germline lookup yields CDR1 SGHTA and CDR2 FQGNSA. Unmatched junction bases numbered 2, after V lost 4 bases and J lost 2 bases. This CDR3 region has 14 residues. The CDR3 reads CASSSTGGPYEQYF. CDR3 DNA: TGTGCCAGCAGCTCGACAGGGGGCCCCTACGAGCAGTACTTC.

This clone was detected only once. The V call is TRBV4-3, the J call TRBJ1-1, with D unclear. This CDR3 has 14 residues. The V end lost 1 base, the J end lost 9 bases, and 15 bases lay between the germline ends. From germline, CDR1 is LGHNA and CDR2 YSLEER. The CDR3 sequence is CASSQVLAGSQAFF. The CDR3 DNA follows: TGCGCCAGCAGCCAAGTCTTGGCGGGAAGTCAAGCTTTCTTT.

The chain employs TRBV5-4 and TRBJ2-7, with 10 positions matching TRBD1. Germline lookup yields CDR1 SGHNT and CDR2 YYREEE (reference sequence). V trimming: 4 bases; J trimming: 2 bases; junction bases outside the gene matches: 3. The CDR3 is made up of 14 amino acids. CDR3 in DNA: TGTGCCAGCAGCATGACAGGGGGCCCCTACGAGCAGTACTTC. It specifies CASSMTGGPYEQYF.

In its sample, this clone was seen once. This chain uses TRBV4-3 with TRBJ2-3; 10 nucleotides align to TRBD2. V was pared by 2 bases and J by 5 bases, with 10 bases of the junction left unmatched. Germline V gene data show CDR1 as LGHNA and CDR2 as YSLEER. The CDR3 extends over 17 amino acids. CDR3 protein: CASSQMSSGGFLDTQYF. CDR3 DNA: TGCGCCAGCAGCCAAATGAGTAGCGGGGGGTTTTTAGATACGCAGTATTTT.

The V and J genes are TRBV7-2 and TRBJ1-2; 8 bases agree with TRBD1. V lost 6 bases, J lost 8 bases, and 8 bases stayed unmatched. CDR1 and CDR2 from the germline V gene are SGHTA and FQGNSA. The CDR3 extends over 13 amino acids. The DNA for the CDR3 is TGTGCCAGCAGACGAACAGGGGGAGAAGGCTACACCTTC. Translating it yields CASRRTGGEGYTF.

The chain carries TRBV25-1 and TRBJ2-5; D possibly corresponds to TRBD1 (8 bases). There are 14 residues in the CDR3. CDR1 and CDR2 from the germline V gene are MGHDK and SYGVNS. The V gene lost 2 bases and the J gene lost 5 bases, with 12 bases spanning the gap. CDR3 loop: CASSEDRGGETQYF. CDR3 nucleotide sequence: TGTGCCAGCAGTGAAGACAGGGGAGGGGAGACCCAGTACTTC.

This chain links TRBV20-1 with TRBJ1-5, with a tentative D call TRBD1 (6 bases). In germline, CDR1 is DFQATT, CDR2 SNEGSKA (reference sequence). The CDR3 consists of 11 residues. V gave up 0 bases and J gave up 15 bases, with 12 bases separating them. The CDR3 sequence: CSARDSGRGHF. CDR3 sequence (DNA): TGCAGTGCTAGAGATTCAGGCAGGGGGCATTTT.